This is a list of T cell receptor beta chains from one sample in a study of blood T cell repertoires in COVID-19. Libraries were prepared by immunoSEQ multiplex PCR; TCRdb keeps only in-frame clonotypes and omits some of them. The data show more than 100,000 clones, around 78% seen once. Sequencing used peripheral blood. Receptors originate from a man aged 65 to 79 with acute or convalescent COVID-19. Both conserved end residues are part of each CDR3. D genes are given only for firm matches. A clone size is listed for some rows: how often the clone was seen (once, few, many), or a class if it is expanded.

len: 15
v_gene: TRBV7-2
abundance: -
j_gene: TRBJ2-1
d_gene: TRBD2
CDR3aa: CASSLERGRYNEQFF
CDR3nt: TGTGCCAGCAGCCTCGAGCGGGGGAGATACAATGAGCAGTTCTTC

len: 16
v_gene: TRBV4-1
abundance: -
j_gene: TRBJ1-3
d_gene: -
CDR3aa: CASSRSGMSSGNTIYF
CDR3nt: TGCGCCAGCAGCCGCTCCGGGATGAGCTCTGGAAACACCATATATTTT

len: 14
v_gene: TRBV2
abundance: -
j_gene: TRBJ1-2
d_gene: TRBD1
CDR3aa: CASTRDRGHKPPTF
CDR3nt: TGTGCCAGCACCCGGGACAGGGGGCACAAACCCCCCACCTTC

len: 14
v_gene: TRBV11-2
abundance: few
j_gene: TRBJ1-1
d_gene: -
CDR3aa: CASSLKYRDSEAFF
CDR3nt: TGTGCCAGCAGCTTAAAGTACCGTGACTCTGAAGCTTTCTTT

len: 15
v_gene: TRBV10-3
abundance: -
j_gene: TRBJ1-2
d_gene: TRBD1
CDR3aa: CAISESGQGARGYTF
CDR3nt: TGTGCCATCAGTGAGTCGGGGCAGGGGGCGCGTGGCTACACCTTC

len: 13
v_gene: TRBV2
abundance: -
j_gene: TRBJ2-1
d_gene: -
CDR3aa: CASLRDLNNEQFF
CDR3nt: TGTGCCAGCTTACGGGATTTGAACAATGAGCAGTTCTTC

len: 15
v_gene: TRBV7-2
abundance: -
j_gene: TRBJ1-4
d_gene: TRBD1
CDR3aa: CASSPAWDRNEKLFF
CDR3nt: TGTGCCAGCAGCCCTGCTTGGGACAGAAACGAAAAACTGTTTTTT

len: 16
v_gene: TRBV4-1
abundance: -
j_gene: TRBJ1-5
d_gene: -
CDR3aa: CASSQGWGQMSQPQHF
CDR3nt: TGCGCCAGCAGCCAAGGATGGGGGCAGATGAGTCAGCCCCAGCATTTT

len: 15
v_gene: TRBV2
abundance: -
j_gene: TRBJ1-3
d_gene: -
CDR3aa: CASSSQVGSGNTIYF
CDR3nt: TGTGCCAGCAGTTCTCAGGTCGGCTCTGGAAACACCATATATTTT

len: 15
v_gene: TRBV5-1
abundance: many
j_gene: TRBJ2-7
d_gene: -
CDR3aa: CASSLSTLSSYEQYF
CDR3nt: TGCGCCAGCAGCTTGTCAACGCTAAGTTCCTACGAGCAGTACTTC

len: 13
v_gene: TRBV5-4
abundance: -
j_gene: TRBJ2-3
d_gene: -
CDR3aa: CASSLAVTDTQYF
CDR3nt: TGTGCCAGCAGCTTAGCGGTCACAGATACGCAGTATTTT

len: 12
v_gene: TRBV29-1
abundance: -
j_gene: TRBJ1-2
d_gene: TRBD1
CDR3aa: CSVGDRDYGYTF
CDR3nt: TGCAGCGTTGGGGACAGGGACTATGGCTACACCTTC

len: 15
v_gene: TRBV19
abundance: -
j_gene: TRBJ1-5
d_gene: -
CDR3aa: CASSYYAQGGQPQHF
CDR3nt: TGTGCCAGTTCCTACTATGCGCAGGGAGGCCAGCCCCAGCATTTT

len: 16
v_gene: TRBV3-1/TRBV3-2
abundance: -
j_gene: TRBJ2-1
d_gene: TRBD2
CDR3aa: CASSQGTSGGYNEQFF
CDR3nt: TGTGCCAGCAGCCAAGGGACTAGCGGGGGATACAATGAGCAGTTCTTC

len: 13
v_gene: TRBV4-3
abundance: -
j_gene: TRBJ1-2
d_gene: -
CDR3aa: CASSQIPGHGYTF
CDR3nt: TGCGCCAGCAGCCAAATACCAGGTCATGGCTACACCTTC

len: 15
v_gene: TRBV5-6
abundance: -
j_gene: TRBJ1-1
d_gene: -
CDR3aa: CASSLSRRGNTEAFF
CDR3nt: TGTGCCAGCAGCTTGTCCAGGCGGGGAAACACTGAAGCTTTCTTT

len: 12
v_gene: TRBV6-2/TRBV6-3
abundance: -
j_gene: TRBJ2-5
d_gene: -
CDR3aa: CASSSYQETQYF
CDR3nt: TGTGCCAGCAGTTCCTACCAAGAGACCCAGTACTTC

len: 15
v_gene: TRBV10-1
abundance: few
j_gene: TRBJ2-7
d_gene: TRBD2
CDR3aa: CARRTSGGSAYEQYF
CDR3nt: TGCGCCAGACGGACTAGCGGGGGGTCCGCCTACGAGCAGTACTTC

len: 14
v_gene: TRBV10-3
abundance: -
j_gene: TRBJ1-1
d_gene: TRBD1
CDR3aa: CASTGQGRNTEAFF
CDR3nt: TGTGCCAGCACTGGACAGGGGAGGAACACTGAAGCTTTCTTT

len: 16
v_gene: TRBV3-1/TRBV3-2
abundance: -
j_gene: TRBJ1-2
d_gene: -
CDR3aa: CASSPLGARIGGGYTF
CDR3nt: TGTGCCAGCAGCCCGCTAGGAGCGCGCATAGGGGGTGGCTACACCTTC

len: 12
v_gene: TRBV11-3
abundance: -
j_gene: TRBJ2-7
d_gene: -
CDR3aa: CASSPEDYEQYF
CDR3nt: TGTGCCAGCAGCCCAGAGGACTACGAGCAGTACTTC

len: 19
v_gene: TRBV10-3
abundance: -
j_gene: TRBJ2-6
d_gene: TRBD1
CDR3aa: CAISESKLGQGTGANVLTF
CDR3nt: TGTGCCATCAGTGAGTCGAAATTAGGACAGGGAACTGGGGCCAACGTCCTGACTTTC

len: 14
v_gene: TRBV6-1
abundance: few
j_gene: TRBJ1-2
d_gene: -
CDR3aa: CASSEVTGYYGYTF
CDR3nt: TGTGCCAGCAGTGAAGTCACAGGGTACTATGGCTACACCTTC

len: 13
v_gene: TRBV9
abundance: -
j_gene: TRBJ1-1
d_gene: -
CDR3aa: CASSMEGRTEAFF
CDR3nt: TGTGCCAGCAGCATGGAGGGTCGCACTGAAGCTTTCTTT

len: 13
v_gene: TRBV6-5
abundance: few
j_gene: TRBJ1-1
d_gene: -
CDR3aa: CASTGTLNTEAFF
CDR3nt: TGTGCCAGCACTGGGACACTGAACACTGAAGCTTTCTTT

len: 15
v_gene: TRBV7-7
abundance: -
j_gene: TRBJ2-3
d_gene: TRBD2
CDR3aa: CASSPAGSSTDTQYF
CDR3nt: TGTGCTAGCAGCCCAGCGGGGTCGAGCACAGATACGCAGTATTTT

len: 15
v_gene: TRBV7-2
abundance: once
j_gene: TRBJ2-1
d_gene: TRBD1
CDR3aa: CASSLRGPSYNEQFF
CDR3nt: TGTGCCAGCAGCTTAAGGGGGCCCTCCTACAATGAGCAGTTCTTC

len: 15
v_gene: TRBV19
abundance: -
j_gene: TRBJ1-6
d_gene: TRBD1
CDR3aa: CASSRQGATNSPLHF
CDR3nt: TGTGCCAGTAGTAGGCAGGGGGCGACTAATTCACCCCTCCACTTT

len: 14
v_gene: TRBV5-6
abundance: -
j_gene: TRBJ2-5
d_gene: TRBD1
CDR3aa: CASSGGTGAETQYF
CDR3nt: TGTGCCAGCAGCGGCGGGACAGGGGCCGAGACCCAGTACTTC

len: 16
v_gene: TRBV4-1
abundance: -
j_gene: TRBJ1-1
d_gene: -
CDR3aa: CASSQDSAGGNTEAFF
CDR3nt: TGCGCCAGCAGCCAAGATAGTGCGGGGGGGAACACTGAAGCTTTCTTT

len: 16
v_gene: TRBV2
abundance: few
j_gene: TRBJ1-1
d_gene: TRBD1
CDR3aa: CASRVSIGQVDTEAFF
CDR3nt: TGTGCCAGCAGAGTGAGTATAGGACAGGTGGACACTGAAGCTTTCTTT

len: 16
v_gene: TRBV2
abundance: -
j_gene: TRBJ2-4
d_gene: -
CDR3aa: CASSVGGDLAKNIQYF
CDR3nt: TGTGCCAGCTCAGTCGGGGGAGACCTAGCCAAAAACATTCAGTACTTC

len: 14
v_gene: TRBV6-6
abundance: -
j_gene: TRBJ2-7
d_gene: TRBD2
CDR3aa: CAAKLAGNSYEQYF
CDR3nt: TGTGCCGCCAAACTAGCGGGGAATAGTTACGAGCAGTACTTC

len: 15
v_gene: TRBV5-1
abundance: -
j_gene: TRBJ1-2
d_gene: TRBD1
CDR3aa: CASSVGTGGDRGYTF
CDR3nt: TGCGCCAGCAGCGTCGGGACAGGGGGCGATCGTGGCTACACCTTC

len: 13
v_gene: TRBV10-3
abundance: -
j_gene: TRBJ1-5
d_gene: -
CDR3aa: CAIGWASNQPQHF
CDR3nt: TGTGCCATCGGATGGGCGAGCAATCAGCCCCAGCATTTT

len: 14
v_gene: TRBV5-1
abundance: -
j_gene: TRBJ2-3
d_gene: TRBD1
CDR3aa: CASSGQVSTDTQYF
CDR3nt: TGCGCCAGCAGCGGACAGGTTTCCACAGATACGCAGTATTTT

len: 12
v_gene: TRBV6-2/TRBV6-3
abundance: -
j_gene: TRBJ1-6
d_gene: -
CDR3aa: CASTYNHYLIHF
CDR3nt: TGTGCCAGCACTTACAACCACTATCTAATCCACTTT

len: 13
v_gene: TRBV6-5
abundance: -
j_gene: TRBJ1-2
d_gene: -
CDR3aa: CASRLDSIYGYTF
CDR3nt: TGTGCCAGCAGGCTCGACAGTATCTATGGCTACACCTTC

len: 17
v_gene: TRBV21-1
abundance: -
j_gene: TRBJ1-3
d_gene: -
CDR3aa: CASSKRPGAISGNTIYF
CDR3nt: TGTGCCAGCAGCAAACGGCCAGGCGCGATCTCTGGAAACACCATATATTTT

len: 17
v_gene: TRBV18
abundance: few
j_gene: TRBJ1-6
d_gene: TRBD1
CDR3aa: CASSPTGASFYNSPLHF
CDR3nt: TGTGCCAGCTCTCCGACAGGGGCTTCCTTTTATAATTCACCCCTCCACTTT

len: 13
v_gene: TRBV7-9
abundance: -
j_gene: TRBJ2-7
d_gene: -
CDR3aa: CASSWPGAYEQYF
CDR3nt: TGTGCCAGCAGCTGGCCGGGGGCCTACGAGCAGTACTTC

len: 16
v_gene: TRBV5-4
abundance: -
j_gene: TRBJ2-4
d_gene: -
CDR3aa: CASSLGAGGGRDIQYF
CDR3nt: TGTGCCAGCAGCTTGGGTGCTGGGGGCGGAAGAGACATTCAGTACTTC

len: 14
v_gene: TRBV2
abundance: -
j_gene: TRBJ1-1
d_gene: -
CDR3aa: CASTSLGGNTEAFF
CDR3nt: TGTGCCAGTACCTCGCTAGGGGGTAACACTGAAGCTTTCTTT

len: 13
v_gene: TRBV2
abundance: -
j_gene: TRBJ1-4
d_gene: TRBD1
CDR3aa: CATQTGDNEKLFF
CDR3nt: TGTGCCACCCAAACAGGGGATAATGAAAAACTGTTTTTT

len: 15
v_gene: TRBV7-8
abundance: -
j_gene: TRBJ2-2
d_gene: -
CDR3aa: CASRTGTQNTGELFF
CDR3nt: TGTGCCAGCCGCACCGGGACTCAGAACACCGGGGAGCTGTTTTTT

len: 12
v_gene: TRBV12-5
abundance: -
j_gene: TRBJ1-2
d_gene: -
CDR3aa: CASGLTGYGYTF
CDR3nt: TGTGCTAGTGGTTTGACAGGGTATGGCTACACCTTC